A single TCR beta chain is shown here with its context. The data belong to a study of shared clonotypes between healthy human individuals. About the study: The donor group consisted of a couple of women and three men, aged 18 to 49.

The germline CDR1 and CDR2 sequences are MGHRA and YSYEKL. Losses at the gene ends were 2 bases for V and 6 bases for J; bases not matched to a gene: 9. This CDR3 is 16 amino acids long. This table comes from immunoSEQ multiplex PCR, and its TCRdb copy is limited to in-frame clones, with some not included. The sample gives 2 million to 2.5 million clones, about nine tenths of which show up once; around 0.4% is in the top ten. Partitioning of CD4+ cells yielded a CD45RA+ naive subset and a CD45RA-negative memory subset. The chain has TRBV4-1 and TRBJ2-7; 11 bases fit TRBD2. Specimen: naive CD4+ T cells from PBMCs. The subset: CD45RA+ positively selected. This clonotype was sampled from a man between 18 and 29 years old in good health. Some clones in this sample may be carry-over from other donors' samples. DNA for the CDR3: TGCGCCAGCAGCCAATGGCCGCTCGGGACTAGCGGCGAGCAGTACTTC. Its translation is CASSQWPLGTSGEQYF.